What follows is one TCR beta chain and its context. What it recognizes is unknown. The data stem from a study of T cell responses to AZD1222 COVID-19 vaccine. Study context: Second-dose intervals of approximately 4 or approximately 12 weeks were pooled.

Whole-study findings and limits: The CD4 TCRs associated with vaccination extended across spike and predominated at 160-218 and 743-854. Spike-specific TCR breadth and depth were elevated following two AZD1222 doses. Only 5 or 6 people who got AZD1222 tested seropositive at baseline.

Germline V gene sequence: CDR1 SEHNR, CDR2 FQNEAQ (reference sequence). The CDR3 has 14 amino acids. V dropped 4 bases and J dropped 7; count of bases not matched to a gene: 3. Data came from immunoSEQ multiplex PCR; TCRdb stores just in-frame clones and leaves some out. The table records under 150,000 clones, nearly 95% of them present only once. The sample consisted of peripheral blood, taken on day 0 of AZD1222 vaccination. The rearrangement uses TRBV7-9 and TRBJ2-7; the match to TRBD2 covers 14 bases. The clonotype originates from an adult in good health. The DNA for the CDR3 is TGTGCCAGCAGCTCGACTAGCGGGGGGGCGGAGCAGTACTTC. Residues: CASSSTSGGAEQYF. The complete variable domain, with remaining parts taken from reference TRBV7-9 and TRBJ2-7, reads DTGVSQNPRHKITKRGQNVTFRCDPISEHNRLYWYRQTLGQGPEFLTYFQNEAQLEKSRLLSDRFSAERPKGSFSTLEIQRTEQGDSAMYLCASSSTSGGAEQYFGPGTRLTVT.